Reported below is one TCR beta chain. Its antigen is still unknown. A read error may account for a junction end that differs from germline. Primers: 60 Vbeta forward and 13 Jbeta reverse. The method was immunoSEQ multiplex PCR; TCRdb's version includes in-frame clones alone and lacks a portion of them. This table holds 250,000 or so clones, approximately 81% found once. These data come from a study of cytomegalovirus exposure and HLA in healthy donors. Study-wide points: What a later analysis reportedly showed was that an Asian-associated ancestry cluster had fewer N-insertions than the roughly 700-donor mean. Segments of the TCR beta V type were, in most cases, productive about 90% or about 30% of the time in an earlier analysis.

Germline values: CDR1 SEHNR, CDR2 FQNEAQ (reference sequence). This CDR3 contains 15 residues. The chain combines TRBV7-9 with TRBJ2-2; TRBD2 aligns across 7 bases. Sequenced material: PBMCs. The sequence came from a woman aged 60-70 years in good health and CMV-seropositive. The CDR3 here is CSSSLAAGRGGELFF. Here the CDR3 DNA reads TGTTCCAGCAGCTTAGCAGCGGGGAGAGGAGGGGAGCTGTTTTTT. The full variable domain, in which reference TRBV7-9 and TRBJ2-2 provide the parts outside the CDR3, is DTGVSQNPRHKITKRGQNVTFRCDPISEHNRLYWYRQTLGQGPEFLTYFQNEAQLEKSRLLSDRFSAERPKGSFSTLEIQRTEQGDSAMYLCSSSLAAGRGGELFFGEGSRLTVL.